Below are 27 T cell receptor beta chains sequenced from a single sample in a study of T cells in Graves' hyperthyroidism and ophthalmopathy (dated by TCRdb to the late 2010s). To prepare the library, multiplex PCR was applied. The instrument was an Illumina HiSeq 2000. The TCR beta CDR3 regions were amplified from RNA transcripts. The TCR CDR3 was subjected to a first round of RT-PCR using the HTBI primer set and the Qiagen OneStep RT-PCR kit. TCRdb ran its own pipeline on the public reads, namely fastp trimming at Q25 and MiXCR clone calling, and kept in-frame beta chains. Identical CDR3 protein sequences are pooled into one entry, listed with their most common genes and DNA. This sample lists some 770,000 distinct CDR3 sequences; around 15% were detected once. The ten largest clones capture 8.4% of the sample. Sequences were obtained from blood. These receptor sequences come from a man between 18 and 35 years old with Graves' hyperthyroidism.

This clonotype came up a few times. This chain connects TRBV29-1 to TRBJ2-2; TRBD2 matches at 7 bases. Germline CDR1 is SQVTM and CDR2 is ANQGSEA. This CDR3 has 12 residues. V lost 8 bases and J lost 4; bases outside the gene matches: 4. As DNA, the CDR3 is TGCAGCATGGGGGGGAGCACCGGGGAGCTGTTTTTT. Protein product: CSMGGSTGELFF.

The chain uses TRBV9 and TRBJ1-2, with D uncertain. Germline V gives CDR1 SGDLS, CDR2 YYNGEE. Between the trimmed V and J ends, which lost 3 bases and 4 bases, there was a span of 16 bases. This CDR3 has 15 amino acids. In DNA, the CDR3 is TGTGCCAGCAGCGGCAGCCCCAGGAGGCCCTATGGCTACACCTTC. Translation gives CASSGSPRRPYGYTF. Full variable domain (rest looked up from reference TRBV9 and TRBJ1-2): DSGVTQTPKHLITATGQRVTLRCSPRSGDLSVYWYQQSLDQGLQFLIQYYNGEERAKGNILERFSAQQFPDLHSELNLSSLELGDSALYFCASSGSPRRPYGYTFGSGTRLTVV.

The sample holds many counts of this clonotype. V usage is TRBV7-2 and J usage is TRBJ2-7; the D is unclear. Germline V CDR1 and CDR2: SGHTA, FQGNSA. The CDR3 spans 14 residues. Trimming left V 5 bases short and J 3 bases short, with 14 bases between. The CDR3 nucleotides read TGTGCCAGCAGCCAGACCTGGCAGAACTACGAGCAGTACTTC. This sequence encodes CASSQTWQNYEQYF.

This clonotype was seen ten or more times. The genes are TRBV2 and TRBJ2-2; 8 bases match TRBD2. The CDR3 consists of 14 residues. The germline gives CDR1 SNHLY, CDR2 FYNNEI. Germline trimming cut 7 bases from V and 1 base from J; bases unmatched to any gene: 2. The CDR3 loop is CASKRELNTGELFF. The CDR3 nucleotides read TGTGCCAGCAAGCGGGAGCTGAACACCGGGGAGCTGTTTTTT.

This clonotype was detected a few times. The chain recombines TRBV19 with TRBJ2-7; 8 bases line up with TRBD2. Trimming took 8 bases from V and 0 from J; bases not matched to a gene: 3. The CDR3 has 13 amino acids. Per germline, CDR1 LNHDA and CDR2 SQIVND (reference sequence). CDR3 region: CASAAGGSYEQYF. DNA of the CDR3: TGTGCCAGTGCGGCGGGGGGCTCCTACGAGCAGTACTTC.

Many counts were recorded for this clonotype. The V and J genes are TRBV6-1 and TRBJ1-1, with D unresolved. In germline, CDR1 is MNHNS, CDR2 SASEGT. The V end lost 8 bases, the J end lost 4 bases, and 23 bases lay between the germline ends. The CDR3 spans 16 residues. The CDR3 protein is CASWGLSGFVSTEAFF. In DNA form, the CDR3 reads TGTGCCAGCTGGGGTCTTTCCGGGTTTGTGAGCACTGAAGCTTTCTTT.

This clonotype came up many times. The genes are TRBV20-1 and TRBJ2-7, with 9 bases that match TRBD2. This CDR3 is built from 16 residues. V was pared by 0 bases and J by 0 bases, with 6 bases of the junction left unmatched. Germline assignment: CDR1 DFQATT and CDR2 SNEGSKA (reference sequence). The CDR3 DNA reads TGCAGTGCTAGAGATTTGGCGGGAGGGGGCTCCTACGAGCAGTACTTC. Translation gives CSARDLAGGGSYEQYF.

This clonotype was counted a single time. V usage is TRBV19 and J usage is TRBJ1-1; D might be TRBD1 (6 bases). The ends were cut back, 3 bases at V and 4 bases at J, with 15 bases in the middle. Germline lookup yields CDR1 LNHDA and CDR2 SQIVND (reference sequence). The CDR3 sequence is 15 residues long. The CDR3 nucleotides are TGTGCCAGTAGTATCCTGGGGGCTATGGGCACTGAAGCTTTCTTT. It is translated as CASSILGAMGTEAFF.

This clonotype was found many times. The DNA for the CDR3 is TGTGCCAGCAGTGTGGGGACAGCAAGCACAGATACGCAGTATTTT. Encoded protein: CASSVGTASTDTQYF. This sequence joins TRBV2 and TRBJ2-3; 7 nucleotides align to TRBD1. The CDR3 covers 15 residues. Trimming removed 4 bases from V and 0 bases from J; junction bases left unmatched: 4. The germline CDR1 and CDR2 sequences are SNHLY and FYNNEI.

This clonotype was seen at least ten times. The chain links TRBV11-2 to TRBJ2-7, with 7 bases that match TRBD2. CDR3 size: 15 residues. Germline V lookup: CDR1 SGHAT, CDR2 FQNNGV. After removal of 2 bases from V and 0 bases from J, the junction contained 4 bases not matched to a gene. CDR3 bases: TGTGCCAGCAGCTTAACGCGCGGGAGCTCCTACGAGCAGTACTTC. This translates into CASSLTRGSSYEQYF.

This clonotype was picked up many times. This sequence joins TRBV20-1 and TRBJ2-3; no clear D gene. There are 10 residues in the CDR3. Germline lookup yields CDR1 DFQATT and CDR2 SNEGSKA (reference sequence). Trimming removed 4 bases from V and 3 bases from J, with 2 bases in between. The DNA of the CDR3 is TGCAGTGCTATGACAGATACGCAGTATTTT. This sequence encodes CSAMTDTQYF.

This clonotype was observed many times. This sequence joins TRBV5-1 and TRBJ1-2, with TRBD1 matching over 8 bases. CDR1 and CDR2 from the germline V gene are SGHRS and YFSETQ. This CDR3 is built from 14 residues. With 4 bases clipped from V and 8 bases from J, the junction kept 10 bases outside the gene matches. The CDR3 sequence is CASSRTDRAGGYTF. CDR3 DNA: TGCGCCAGCAGCAGGACGGACAGGGCCGGGGGCTACACCTTC. The complete variable domain, with remaining parts taken from reference TRBV5-1 and TRBJ1-2, reads KAGVTQTPRYLIKTRGQQVTLSCSPISGHRSVSWYQQTPGQGLQFLFEYFSETQRNKGNFPGRFSGRQFSNSRSEMNVSTLELGDSALYLCASSRTDRAGGYTFGSGTRLTVV.

This clonotype was recorded a few times. The rearrangement uses TRBV20-1 and TRBJ1-6; 11 bases are a match to TRBD1. The junction had 13 bases not matched to a gene; V was cut back by 3 bases and J by 6 bases. Germline values: CDR1 DFQATT, CDR2 SNEGSKA (reference sequence). The length of the CDR3 is 18 residues. This chain's CDR3 is CSARGGTGGLGGNSPLHF. The CDR3 region has the DNA TGCAGTGCTAGGGGGGGGACAGGGGGATTGGGGGGTAATTCACCCCTCCACTTT.

This clonotype was found many times. Here the CDR3 reads CASQVGTGELFF. Here the CDR3 DNA reads TGTGCCTCCCAAGTTGGCACCGGGGAGCTGTTTTTT. The genes are TRBV30 and TRBJ2-2, with D unclear. Per the germline V gene, CDR1 is GTSNPN and CDR2 is SVGIG (reference sequence). Trimming shortened V by 7 bases and J by 4 bases, and 10 bases separated the two germline ends. The CDR3 sequence is 12 residues long.

This chain links TRBV27 with TRBJ1-1; 7 nucleotides agree with TRBD1. Trimming removed 5 bases from V and 1 base from J; junction bases left unmatched: 7. CDR1 is MNHEY and CDR2 is SMNVEV in the germline V gene (reference sequence). The CDR3 runs 15 residues. This CDR3 is CASSPRGTANTEAFF. The CDR3 DNA follows: TGTGCCAGCAGTCCAAGGGGGACAGCGAACACTGAAGCTTTCTTT.

This clonotype has a count of ten or more. The chain joins TRBV28 to TRBJ2-3; no clear D. The CDR3 loop spans 13 amino acids. V gave up 8 bases and J gave up 0 bases, with 9 bases separating them. Germline V gene lookup returns CDR1 MDHEN and CDR2 SYDVKM. The CDR3 region is CASRLQSTDTQYF. The CDR3 bases are TGTGCCAGCCGATTACAGAGCACAGATACGCAGTATTTT.

This sequence joins TRBV20-1 and TRBJ2-7; maybe TRBD2 (6 bases). The germline V gene has CDR1 DFQATT and CDR2 SNEGSKA (reference sequence). V was trimmed by 3 bases and J by 4 bases, leaving 10 bases between them. The CDR3 is made up of 12 amino acids. CDR3 region: CSAREEGYEQYF. As DNA, the CDR3 is TGCAGTGCTAGGGAGGAGGGGTACGAGCAGTACTTC.

This clonotype has ten or more counts. The rearrangement uses TRBV11-3 and TRBJ2-3, with D hard to call. V shed 4 bases and J shed 2 bases, with 1 base lying between them. Germline V gives CDR1 SGHNT, CDR2 YENEEA. The CDR3 length is 11 residues. This CDR3 is CASSYTDTQYF. The DNA of the CDR3 is TGTGCCAGCAGCTACACAGATACGCAGTATTTT.

This clonotype was seen repeatedly, ten times or more. The chain is built from TRBV28 and TRBJ1-2; 7 bases are shared with TRBD1. The germline CDR1 and CDR2 sequences are MDHEN and SYDVKM. Trimming took 3 bases from V and 6 from J; bases not matched to a gene: 7. The CDR3 covers 14 residues. CDR3 loop: CASSFVEGAHGYTF. DNA for the CDR3: TGTGCCAGCAGTTTTGTTGAGGGGGCGCATGGCTACACCTTC.

The V and J genes are TRBV27 and TRBJ1-5, with a weak D call TRBD1 (5 bases). The germline V and J ends were trimmed by 5 bases and 1 base, with 33 bases remaining between them. CDR3 length: 22 amino acids. Germline V gene lookup returns CDR1 MNHEY and CDR2 SMNVEV (reference sequence). The CDR3 nucleotides read TGTGCCAGCAGTGCCCTAGGGTCGTTCGTCAAGGGACGTCCAGGGAGCAATCAGCCCCAGCATTTT. Translating gives CASSALGSFVKGRPGSNQPQHF.

The genes are TRBV3-1 and TRBJ1-6, with 7 bases fitting TRBD1. CDR1 LGHDT and CDR2 YNNKEL come from the germline V gene (reference sequence). The CDR3 runs to 17 residues. The trim removed 4 bases at V and 5 bases at J, leaving 11 bases unmatched. Written as DNA, the CDR3 is TGTGCCAGCAGCCGATCGCTCGGGACAGAAGATAATTCACCCCTCCACTTT. Translation: CASSRSLGTEDNSPLHF. The full variable domain, with the rest looked up from reference TRBV3-1 and TRBJ1-6, is DTAVSQTPKYLVTQMGNDKSIKCEQNLGHDTMYWYKQDSKKFLKIMFSYNNKELIINETVPNRFSPKSPDKAHLNLHINSLELGDSAVYFCASSRSLGTEDNSPLHFGNGTRLTVT.

This clonotype came up once. The rearrangement joins TRBV3-1 to TRBJ2-2, with D possibly matching TRBD1 (6 bases). The length of the CDR3 is 14 residues. Germline CDR1 reads LGHDT; CDR2 reads YNNKEL (reference sequence). Trimming removed 5 bases at V and 5 bases at J, with 12 bases between. CDR3 protein: CASSATRGTGELFF. CDR3 coding DNA: TGTGCCAGCAGCGCGACCAGGGGAACCGGGGAGCTGTTTTTT.

V is TRBV7-9 and J is TRBJ1-2; D is perhaps TRBD1 (6 bases). Germline-derived CDR1 and CDR2 are SEHNR and FQNEAQ (reference sequence). This CDR3 is 16 amino acids long. With 5 bases removed from V and 2 bases from J, the gap between germline ends came to 18 bases. CDR3 nucleotide sequence: TGTGCCAGCAGCATTCACACAGGGCGTGGGAACTATGGCTACACCTTC. Translating it yields CASSIHTGRGNYGYTF.

Ten or more counts support this clonotype. In nucleotides, the CDR3 is TGCGCCAGCAGCTTGGCCGCACAGGGGGAGACCCAGTACTTC. As protein: CASSLAAQGETQYF. V usage is TRBV5-1 and J usage is TRBJ2-5; 7 nucleotides agree with TRBD1. Trimming cost V 0 bases and J 5 bases; bases outside gene matches: 4. Germline V gene lookup returns CDR1 SGHRS and CDR2 YFSETQ. CDR3 size: 14 residues.

This clonotype was counted between two and nine times. A much larger clone is a single base away; this may be a read error. V usage is TRBV28 and J usage is TRBJ1-2; 7 bases are shared with TRBD1. Germline V gene data show CDR1 as MDHEN and CDR2 as SYDVKM. CDR3 size: 13 residues. The trim removed 7 bases at V and 4 bases at J, leaving 6 bases unmatched. The CDR3 DNA sequence: TGTGCCAGCATCCAGGGGGGCGGCTATGGCTACACCTTC. Amino acids: CASIQGGGYGYTF.

In its sample, this clonotype was seen many times. The J gene is TRBJ2-7, the V gene TRBV28, with 8 bases fitting TRBD1. The CDR3 runs 16 residues. CDR1 is MDHEN and CDR2 is SYDVKM in the germline V gene. The trim removed 10 bases at V and 5 bases at J, leaving 19 bases unmatched. For the CDR3, the DNA is TGTGCCATCGAGCCCCAGACAGGGGTTAAGTCTGACGAGCAGTACTTC. Its translation: CAIEPQTGVKSDEQYF.

In this sample, this clonotype turned up many times. The genes are TRBV11-2 and TRBJ1-2, with TRBD1 as a possible D gene (5 bases). V lost 5 bases and J lost 7, with 17 bases in between. CDR3 length: 14 residues. Germline values: CDR1 SGHAT, CDR2 FQNNGV. CDR3: CASSTPQVLSGYTF. DNA for the CDR3: TGTGCCAGCAGCACCCCACAGGTACTCTCTGGCTACACCTTC.